The T cell receptor (beta chain) described here comes from a study of cytomegalovirus exposure and HLA in healthy donors. J was trimmed by 14 bases and V by 5 bases; bases with no gene match: 16. CDR3 length: 14 residues. CDR1 is SGHVS, CDR2 FQNEAQ, per germline. TCRdb's table, derived via immunoSEQ multiplex PCR, lists solely in-frame clones and lacks some. This repertoire shows 250,000 to 400,000 clones, approximately 90% found once; its top ten account for approximately 1.2%. The clonotype originates from a woman aged 25 to 39 in good health and CMV-seropositive. The material sequenced was PBMCs. The V call is TRBV7-8, the J call TRBJ1-2, with 8 positions matching TRBD1. The CDR3 loop is CASSLDRTGRRSTF. CDR3 DNA sequence: TGTGCCAGCAGCCTGGATAGGACAGGGAGGCGTAGTACCTTC.